The clone carrying this T cell receptor beta chain was counted a single time. The target antigen is unknown. Mixed chimerism was transient after nonmyeloablative marrow transplants from related graft donors. CD4+CD25+CD127- Tregs, CD4+CD25- non-Tregs, CD4 and CD8 cells were sorted. Assay: immunoSEQ multiplex PCR; the TCRdb copy retains only in-frame clones and omits some. This sample has 20,000 to 25,000 clones, with around 85% found just once. V lost 2 bases to trimming and J lost 6 bases, with 7 bases between them. The length of the CDR3 is 13 residues. Germline V CDR1 and CDR2: MDHEN, SYDVKM. The data originate from a study of Tregs in tolerant kidney transplant recipients. Whole-study findings and limits: The most relevant donor-specific Treg TCRbeta repertoire apparently came from expansion with activated donor B cells. Few patients were studied, so findings need validation in larger groups.

The V call is TRBV28, the J call TRBJ1-4, with D perhaps matching TRBD1 (5 bases). This receptor was identified in a human patient who received a combined kidney and bone marrow transplant. Some T cells may arise from the graft donor. Specimen: CD8+ T cells from blood (PBMCs), collected 6 months after the transplant. CDR3 in DNA: TGTGCCAGCAGTTTAGGGGGGGATGAAAAACTGTTTTTT. This gives the protein CASSLGGDEKLFF.